The 24 T cell receptor beta chains below come from one sample, sequenced in a study of blood T cells in healthy people across ages. A sample-barcoded 5' primer and a J-beta primer mix were used in a second PCR of roughly 7 to 11 cycles. TCRdb re-derived calls from the 5' RACE reads in MiXCR, one entry per CDR3 protein. The table records about 640,000 distinct CDR3 sequences, around 31% of them present only once. Sequencing input: blood. The source of these receptors is a woman of 80 years or more in good health.

The chain employs TRBV20-1 and TRBJ1-5; maybe TRBD1 (6 bases). Trimming cost V 5 bases and J 4 bases, with 18 bases left between them. CDR1 is DFQATT and CDR2 is SNEGSKA in the germline V gene (reference sequence). This CDR3 is built from 15 residues. The CDR3, as DNA: TGCAGTGCTCGGACAGTAGGGGCGCGGAATCAGCCCCAGCATTTT. Protein sequence: CSARTVGARNQPQHF.

This clonotype was detected ten times or more. The genes are TRBV25-1 and TRBJ1-1, with D unclear. The germline gives CDR1 MGHDK, CDR2 SYGVNS. The CDR3 loop spans 14 amino acids. Trimming removed 1 base at V and 1 base at J, with 7 bases between. In DNA, the CDR3 is TGTGCCAGCAGTGAATTTGGGGAGAACACTGAAGCTTTCTTT. Amino acid sequence: CASSEFGENTEAFF.

This clonotype has more than one count but fewer than ten. In DNA form, the CDR3 reads TGTGCCAGCAGCCCCGGGGCCGGGAGACCCTCCTACAATGAGCAGTTCTTC. It is translated as CASSPGAGRPSYNEQFF. The chain joins TRBV7-3 to TRBJ2-1, with TRBD2 as a possible D gene (6 bases). CDR3 length equals 17 residues. V was pared by 5 bases and J by 0 bases, with 17 bases between. Germline V gene sequence: CDR1 SGHTA, CDR2 FQGTGA.

With respect to this clonotype: With a much larger clone just one base away, this may be a read error. As the CDR3 is not closed by the conserved phenylalanine or tryptophan, this likely results from a read error. This chain links TRBV7-2 with TRBJ2-7; possible D gene TRBD2, 5 bases. The CDR3 totals 15 residues. V was clipped by 2 bases and J by 0 bases, with 11 bases between them. Germline V gene lookup returns CDR1 SGHTA and CDR2 FQGNSA. CDR3 coding DNA: TGTGCCAGCAGCTTACCGCCCGGGGTCTCCTACGAGCAGTACTGC. Residues: CASSLPPGVSYEQYC.

This clonotype was detected a few times. This chain connects TRBV14 to TRBJ1-5; tentatively, D is TRBD1 (6 bases). CDR1 is SGHDN and CDR2 is FVKESK in the germline V gene. The CDR3 has 12 amino acids. Written as DNA, the CDR3 is TGTCCAAGGGGGGCGAGCAATCAGCCCCAGCATTTT. It is translated as CPRGASNQPQHF. Together with reference TRBV14 and TRBJ1-5, the CDR3 gives the full variable domain: EAGVTQFPSHSVIEKGQTVTLRCDPISGHDNLYWYRRVMGKEIKFLLHFVKESKQDESGMPNNRFLAERTGGTYSTLKVQPAELEDSGVYFCPRGASNQPQHFGDGTRLSIL.

As regards this clonotype: It may be a read error: a sequence one base away is much more abundant. The chain carries TRBV5-5 and TRBJ2-1; D remains unclear. Per the germline V gene, CDR1 is SGHKS and CDR2 is YYEKEE (reference sequence). CDR3 length: 16 residues. Trimming pared 4 bases from V and 12 bases from J, leaving 26 bases between. CDR3 protein: CASSDSEVGPGFAQFF. CDR3 DNA sequence: TGTGCCAGCAGCGATAGTGAAGTCGGACCCGGCTTTGCGCAGTTCTTC. The full variable domain, rest sourced from reference TRBV5-5 and TRBJ2-1, is DAGVTQSPTHLIKTRGQQVTLRCSPISGHKSVSWYQQVLGQGPQFIFQYYEKEERGRGNFPDRFSARQFPNYSSELNVNALLLGDSALYLCASSDSEVGPGFAQFFGPGTRLTVL.

As to this clonotype: This may arise from a read error, as a much more abundant clone is one base away. CDR3 nucleotides: TGTGCCAGCAGAGGCGGCGGCATAAGCTCCTACAATGAGCAGTACTTC. Its protein product is CASRGGGISSYNEQYF. The chain combines TRBV2 with TRBJ2-1; D is undetermined. The J call is uncertain, as TRBJ2-7 better fits the DNA end. CDR3 size: 16 residues. Looked up from germline, CDR1 is SNHLY and CDR2 is FYNNEI.

In the case of this clonotype: The conserved phenylalanine or tryptophan normally closing the CDR3 is absent here, so this likely arose from a read error. The chain combines TRBV2 with TRBJ2-2, with unresolved D. V lost 0 bases to trimming and J lost 0 bases, with 5 bases between them. There are 15 residues in the CDR3. CDR1 and CDR2 (germline): SNHLY, FYNNEI. As DNA, the CDR3 is TGTGCCAGCAGTGAAGCACGGGCGAACACCGGGGAGCTGTTTTTG. Protein: CASSEARANTGELFL.

V is TRBV24-1 and J is TRBJ2-2; 8 bases match TRBD2. The ends lost 2 bases at V and 2 bases at J; junction bases unmatched: 6. There are 17 residues in the CDR3. Germline loops: CDR1 KGHDR, CDR2 SFDVKD. CDR3 loop: CATSDYGGGFNTGELFF. The CDR3 bases are TGTGCCACCAGTGATTACGGGGGGGGATTTAACACCGGGGAGCTGTTTTTT.

This clonotype turned up a few times. V gene TRBV27 combines with J gene TRBJ2-3, with 9 bases that match TRBD1. Germline CDR1 is MNHEY and CDR2 is SMNVEV (reference sequence). V dropped 5 bases and J dropped 3; count of bases not matched to a gene: 12. The CDR3 length is 17 residues. DNA for the CDR3: TGTGCCAGCAGTATGGCCGGGACAGGGCTAGGAACAGATACGCAGTATTTT. Amino acids: CASSMAGTGLGTDTQYF.

This clonotype was seen a handful of times. This rearrangement joins TRBV5-1 to TRBJ2-3; 8 bases match TRBD2. J gave up 2 bases and V 4 bases, and 12 bases lay outside the gene matches. The CDR3 spans 17 residues. Germline values: CDR1 SGHRS, CDR2 YFSETQ. The CDR3 spells CASSQRGRGSDTDTQYF. The CDR3 region has the DNA TGCGCCAGCAGCCAGCGGGGGCGGGGGTCTGACACAGATACGCAGTATTTT.

This clonotype was seen only a few times. DNA of the CDR3: TGTGCCAGCAGTTTAGTCTCTATTAACACTGAAGCTTTCTTT. Residues: CASSLVSINTEAFF. The chain couples TRBV12-3 or TRBV12-4 to TRBJ1-1; D gene unclear. Trimming cost V 1 base and J 2 bases, with 8 bases left between them. The CDR3 is 14 amino acids.

The J gene is TRBJ2-3, the V gene TRBV7-2, with 7 bases that match TRBD2. CDR1 is SGHTA and CDR2 is FQGNSA in the germline V gene. The CDR3 extends over 17 amino acids. Losses at the gene ends were 2 bases for V and 2 bases for J; bases not matched to a gene: 10. CDR3 protein: CASSLKTSVSYTDTQYF. For the CDR3, the DNA is TGTGCCAGCAGCTTAAAAACTAGCGTCAGCTACACAGATACGCAGTATTTT.

To note about this clonotype: This may stem from a read error, because a much larger clone lies one nucleotide away. The chain combines TRBV6-1 with TRBJ1-1; TRBD1 aligns across 10 bases. The trim removed 6 bases at V and 6 bases at J, leaving 16 bases unmatched. Germline V gives CDR1 MNHNS, CDR2 SASEGT. This CDR3 is 17 amino acids long. The CDR3 sequence is CASRPLTSGTGVAEAFF. Here the CDR3 DNA reads TGTGCCAGCAGACCCCTAACCTCCGGGACAGGGGTCGCTGAAGCTTTCTTT.

Points on this clonotype: At one of its ends the junction is not consistent with the germline gene, which may arise from a read error. The rearrangement joins TRBV7-8 to TRBJ2-1, with D unresolved. CDR1 and CDR2 from the germline V gene are SGHVS and FQNEAQ. This CDR3 has 11 residues. For the CDR3, the DNA is TGTGCCGGCAGCTTAGGGCGGGAGCAGTTCTTC. It translates to CAGSLGREQFF.

Only a few counts were recorded for this clonotype. The DNA for the CDR3 is TGTGCCAGCAGTTCAAGTGAAGCTTTCTTT. Protein sequence: CASSSSEAFF. This rearrangement joins TRBV2 to TRBJ1-1; D uncertain. Trimming shortened V by 5 bases and J by 7 bases, and 5 bases separated the two germline ends. Germline V gives CDR1 SNHLY, CDR2 FYNNEI. CDR3 length equals 10 residues.

About this clonotype: This could be a read error, since a much larger clone is one nucleotide away. The V gene is TRBV9, the J gene TRBJ2-1; 9 positions agree with TRBD2. The CDR3 extends over 15 amino acids. With 2 bases clipped from V and 9 bases from J, the junction kept 9 bases outside the gene matches. CDR1 and CDR2 (germline): SGDLS, YYNGEE. CDR3 amino acids: CASSVLAGRDSEQFF. DNA for the CDR3: TGTGCCAGCAGCGTTCTAGCGGGGCGCGACAGTGAGCAGTTCTTC. Full variable domain (missing parts from reference TRBV9 and TRBJ2-1): DSGVTQTPKHLITATGQRVTLRCSPRSGDLSVYWYQQSLDQGLQFLIQYYNGEERAKGNILERFSAQQFPDLHSELNLSSLELGDSALYFCASSVLAGRDSEQFFGPGTRLTVL.

This clonotype has at least ten counts. This sequence joins TRBV6-2 or TRBV6-3 and TRBJ2-7, with 8 positions matching TRBD2. CDR3 length equals 14 residues. The ends lost 11 bases at V and 4 bases at J; junction bases unmatched: 13. CDR1 and CDR2 from the germline V gene are MNHEY and SVGEGT. The CDR3: CASTLAGRGYEQYF. DNA for the CDR3: TGTGCCTCCACTCTAGCGGGTCGGGGGTACGAGCAGTACTTC.

This clonotype has at least ten counts. This chain uses TRBV27 with TRBJ1-5; no firm D call. Germline CDR1 MNHEY, CDR2 SMNVEV (reference sequence). The V end was cut by 3 bases, the J end by 3 bases, with 12 bases between. The CDR3 contains 15 residues. The CDR3 sequence: CASSFGGQDNQPQHF. The DNA of the CDR3 is TGTGCCAGCAGTTTCGGCGGGCAAGACAATCAGCCCCAGCATTTT.

In this sample, this clonotype turned up many times. The rearrangement joins TRBV6-2 or TRBV6-3 to TRBJ2-7; 7 nucleotides line up with TRBD1. This CDR3 spans 17 amino acids. The trim removed 0 bases at V and 0 bases at J, leaving 8 bases unmatched. Germline CDR1 is MNHEY and CDR2 is SVGEGT. In DNA, the CDR3 is TGTGCCAGCAGTTACTCGATAACAGGGGCGCACTCCTACGAGCAGTACTTC. It is translated as CASSYSITGAHSYEQYF.

This clonotype was seen many times. V gene TRBV4-3 combines with J gene TRBJ2-3, with D unclear. Between the trimmed V and J ends, which lost 0 bases and 0 bases, there was a span of 7 bases. The germline V gene has CDR1 LGHNA and CDR2 YSLEER. This CDR3 comprises 15 residues. CDR3 coding DNA: TGCGCCAGCAGCCAAGATCTAACGAGCACAGATACGCAGTATTTT. This codes for CASSQDLTSTDTQYF.

The sample holds many counts of this clonotype. This chain links TRBV15 with TRBJ2-6; the D gene is possibly TRBD1 (6 bases). V lost 3 bases and J lost 2, with 14 bases in between. The V gene's germline CDR1 is LNHNV and CDR2 YYDKDF (reference sequence). This CDR3 has 17 residues. In DNA, the CDR3 is TGTGCCACCAGCAGGACAGGTGTCACTGCTGGGGCCAACGTCCTGACTTTC. Protein product: CATSRTGVTAGANVLTF.

This clonotype showed up just a few times. V and J are TRBV2 and TRBJ1-4, with 8 nucleotides matching TRBD1. The CDR3 runs to 16 residues. V dropped 4 bases and J dropped 8; count of bases not matched to a gene: 12. CDR1 is SNHLY and CDR2 is FYNNEI in the germline V gene. The CDR3 is CASSVFLQGAREKLFF. The CDR3 bases are TGTGCCAGCAGTGTCTTTCTTCAGGGGGCGCGGGAAAAACTGTTTTTT.

Concerning this clonotype: This may be a read error, as it is one base from a much larger clone. The chain combines TRBV12-3 or TRBV12-4 with TRBJ2-3, with 8 bases fitting TRBD1. There are 16 residues in the CDR3. The ends lost 5 bases at V and 4 bases at J; junction bases unmatched: 11. The CDR3 nucleotides are TGTGCCAGCAGTCCCTTGGGGGGACAGGAACCAGATACGCAGTATTTT. This sequence encodes CASSPLGGQEPDTQYF.